This T cell receptor beta chain was sequenced in a study of cytomegalovirus exposure and HLA in healthy donors. Regarding the study as a whole: Subsequent analysis of the 120 or so validation repertoires found a tendency for first-cohort TCR clusters to co-occur. Confirmation in vitro established that a few CMV-associated chains were specific for CMV antigens.

Clones were read by immunoSEQ multiplex PCR, and TCRdb kept only the in-frame ones, dropping some. The table lists tens of thousands of clones, around 97% of them singletons. In the case of this clone: The antigen is not known.

In germline, CDR1 is MNHEY, CDR2 SVGAGI. The CDR3 loop spans 13 amino acids. Germline trimming cut 5 bases from V and 5 bases from J; bases unmatched to any gene: 4. The chain carries TRBV6-5 and TRBJ2-3; 7 bases align to TRBD1. The material sequenced was PBMCs. The receptor comes from a woman between 18 and 30 years old in good health and CMV-seropositive. The CDR3 bases are TGTGCCAGCAGTCCGAACAGGGGAGATACGCAGTATTTT. As protein: CASSPNRGDTQYF.